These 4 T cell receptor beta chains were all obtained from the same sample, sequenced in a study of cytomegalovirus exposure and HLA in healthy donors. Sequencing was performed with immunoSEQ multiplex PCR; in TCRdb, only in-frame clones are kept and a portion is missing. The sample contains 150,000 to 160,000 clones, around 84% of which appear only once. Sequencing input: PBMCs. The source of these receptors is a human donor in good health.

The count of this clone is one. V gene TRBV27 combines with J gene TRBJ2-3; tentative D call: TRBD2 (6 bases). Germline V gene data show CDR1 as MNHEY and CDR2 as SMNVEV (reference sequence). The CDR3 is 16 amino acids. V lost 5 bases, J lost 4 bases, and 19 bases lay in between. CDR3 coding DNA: TGTGCCAGCAGTAACTGGGGACTCCCGCCTCCAGATACGCAGTATTTT. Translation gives CASSNWGLPPPDTQYF.

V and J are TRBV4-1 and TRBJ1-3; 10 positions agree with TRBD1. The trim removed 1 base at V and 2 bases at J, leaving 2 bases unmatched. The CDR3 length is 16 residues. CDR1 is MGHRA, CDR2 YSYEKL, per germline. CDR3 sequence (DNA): TGCGCCAGCAGCCAAGTTGGGACAGGGGCTGGAAACACCATATATTTT. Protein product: CASSQVGTGAGNTIYF.

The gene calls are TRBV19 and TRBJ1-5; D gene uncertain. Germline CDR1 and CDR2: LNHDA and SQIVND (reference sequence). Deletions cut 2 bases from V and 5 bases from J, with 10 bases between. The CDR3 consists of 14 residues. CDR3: CASSILSEDQPQHF. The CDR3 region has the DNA TGTGCCAGTAGTATATTAAGTGAGGATCAGCCCCAGCATTTT.

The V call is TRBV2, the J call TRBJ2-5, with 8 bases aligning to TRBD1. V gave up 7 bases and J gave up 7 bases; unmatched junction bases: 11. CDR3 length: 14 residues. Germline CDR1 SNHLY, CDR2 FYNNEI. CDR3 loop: CASTYGQGGTTQYF. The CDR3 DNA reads TGTGCCAGCACCTACGGACAGGGTGGAACGACCCAGTACTTC. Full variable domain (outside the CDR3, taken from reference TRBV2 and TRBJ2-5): EPEVTQTPSHQVTQMGQEVILRCVPISNHLYFYWYRQILGQKVEFLVSFYNNEISEKSEIFDDQFSVERPDGSNFTLKIRSTKLEDSAMYFCASTYGQGGTTQYFGPGTRLLVL.